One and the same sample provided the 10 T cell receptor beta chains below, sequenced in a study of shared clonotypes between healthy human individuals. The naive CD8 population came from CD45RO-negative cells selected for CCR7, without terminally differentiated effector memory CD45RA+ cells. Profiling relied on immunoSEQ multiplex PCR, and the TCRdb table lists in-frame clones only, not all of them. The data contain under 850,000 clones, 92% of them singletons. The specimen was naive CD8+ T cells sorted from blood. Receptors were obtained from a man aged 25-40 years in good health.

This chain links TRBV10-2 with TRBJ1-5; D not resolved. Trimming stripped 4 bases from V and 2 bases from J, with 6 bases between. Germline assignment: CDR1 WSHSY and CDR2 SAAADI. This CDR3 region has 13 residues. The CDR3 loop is CASSVPGNQPQHF. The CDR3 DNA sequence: TGCGCCAGCAGTGTGCCTGGCAATCAGCCCCAGCATTTT.

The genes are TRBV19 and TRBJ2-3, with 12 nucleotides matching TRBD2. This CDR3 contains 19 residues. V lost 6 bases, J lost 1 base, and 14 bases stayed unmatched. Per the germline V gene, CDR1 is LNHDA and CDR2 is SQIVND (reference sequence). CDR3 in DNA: TGTGCCAGTAGGAAATCGGGACTAGCGGGCCTTGGGGGCACAGATACGCAGTATTTT. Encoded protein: CASRKSGLAGLGGTDTQYF.

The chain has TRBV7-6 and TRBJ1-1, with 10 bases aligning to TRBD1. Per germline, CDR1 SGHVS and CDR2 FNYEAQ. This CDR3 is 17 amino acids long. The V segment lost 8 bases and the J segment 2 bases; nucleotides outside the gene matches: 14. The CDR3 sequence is CASGSMRTGGENTEAFF. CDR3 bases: TGTGCCAGCGGATCGATGAGGACAGGGGGAGAAAACACTGAAGCTTTCTTT.

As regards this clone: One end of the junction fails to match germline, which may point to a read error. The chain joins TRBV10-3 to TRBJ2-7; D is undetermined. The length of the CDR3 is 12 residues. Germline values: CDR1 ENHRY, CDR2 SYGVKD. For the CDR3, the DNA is TGTGCCAGCAGTTTCGTCTCCTACGAGCAGTACTTC. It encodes CASSFVSYEQYF.

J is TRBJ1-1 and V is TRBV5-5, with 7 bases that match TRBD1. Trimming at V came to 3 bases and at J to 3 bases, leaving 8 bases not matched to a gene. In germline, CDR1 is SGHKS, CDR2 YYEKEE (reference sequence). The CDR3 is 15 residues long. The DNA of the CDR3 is TGTGCCAGCAGCTCGAGACAGGGCTCAGACACTGAAGCTTTCTTT. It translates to CASSSRQGSDTEAFF.

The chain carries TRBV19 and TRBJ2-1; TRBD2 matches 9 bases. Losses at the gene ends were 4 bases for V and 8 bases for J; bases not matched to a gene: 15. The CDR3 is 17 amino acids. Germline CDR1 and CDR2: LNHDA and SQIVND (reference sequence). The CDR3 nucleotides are TGTGCCAGTAGTACACCCCGTCTGCGGGAGGGCCGTTATGAGCAGTTCTTC. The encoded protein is CASSTPRLREGRYEQFF.

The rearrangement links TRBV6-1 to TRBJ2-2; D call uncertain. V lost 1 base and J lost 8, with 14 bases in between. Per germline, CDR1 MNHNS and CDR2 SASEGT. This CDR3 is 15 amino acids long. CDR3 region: CASSEGGLFFGELFF. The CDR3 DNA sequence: TGTGCCAGCAGTGAAGGGGGTCTATTTTTTGGGGAGCTGTTTTTT.

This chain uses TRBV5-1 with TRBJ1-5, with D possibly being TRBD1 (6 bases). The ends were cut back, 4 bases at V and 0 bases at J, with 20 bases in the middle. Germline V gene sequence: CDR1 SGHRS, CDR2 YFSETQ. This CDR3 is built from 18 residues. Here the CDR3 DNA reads TGCGCCAGCAGCCGCCCTAAGGGGGTTCCCTATAGCAATCAGCCCCAGCATTTT. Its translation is CASSRPKGVPYSNQPQHF.

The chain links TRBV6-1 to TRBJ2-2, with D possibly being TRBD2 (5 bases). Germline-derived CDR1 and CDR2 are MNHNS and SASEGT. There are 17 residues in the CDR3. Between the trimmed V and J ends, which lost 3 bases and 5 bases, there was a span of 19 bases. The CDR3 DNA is TGTGCCAGCAGTGATGATGCCGGACTGCCGGGAACCGGGGAGCTGTTTTTT. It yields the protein CASSDDAGLPGTGELFF.

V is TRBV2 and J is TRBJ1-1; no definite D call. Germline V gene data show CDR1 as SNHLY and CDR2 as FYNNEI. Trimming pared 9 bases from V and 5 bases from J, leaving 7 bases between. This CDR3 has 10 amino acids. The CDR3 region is CASRATEAFF. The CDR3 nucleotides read TGTGCCAGTAGGGCGACTGAAGCTTTCTTT.